This entry features one T cell receptor (beta chain) sequence. The table lists this clonotype with many counts. Its antigen target is currently unknown. Base-call qualities are not available, and no considerably larger clone is one nucleotide away. All patients had node-negative disease on CT and PET/CT, and none had a history of other malignancies or prior chemotherapy or radiotherapy. About 6.3 milliliters of peripheral venous blood were drawn into EDTA tubes at each of two time points. PBMCs were isolated by Ficoll-Paque Plus density-gradient centrifugation. Right after collection, samples were kept at -80 degrees C until analysis. The sample comes from a study of prognosis after radiotherapy for stage I lung cancer (dated by TCRdb to 2020 to 2023). Concerning the study at large: Between early 2018 and 2019, under 20 patients with stage I NSCLC were enrolled in Nanjing, China. The study included more than twelve patients with newly diagnosed primary stage I lung tumors and several with oligometastatic NSCLC after surgical resection of the primary tumor. Every patient was deemed medically inoperable, about a dozen because of comorbidities and several because they refused surgery. The cohort was made up of about a dozen men and a handful of women, with a median age of around 70 years and an age range of roughly 53 to 95 years. Tumor histology was squamous cell carcinoma in seven or eight patients and adenocarcinoma in around 12. SBRT was given in 3 to 5 fractions with a biologically effective dose of at least 100 Gy, using image-guided IMRT or VMAT. SBRT was not combined with any concurrent therapy in any patient. After SBRT, distant metastases developed in four of the 19 patients at a median of about seven months, while the remaining 15 patients had no significant progression. This study profiled peripheral blood TCR beta repertoires from stage I NSCLC patients before and after stereotactic body radiotherapy and linked the repertoires to distant failure. The study sequenced about 38 blood samples from around 20 patients, one before and one after SBRT per patient. Broader findings and caveats from the paper: The study was limited by its small cohort and short follow-up, and the findings require independent validation. After SBRT, the number of unique TCR clones decreased (median about 9,900 before versus several thousand after; Wilcoxon paired P=0.011). None of the reported P values were adjusted for multiple comparisons. TRBV and TRBJ usage frequencies reportedly varied with metastasis status, involving two V genes at baseline and roughly 9 V and two J genes after SBRT. No determination of tumor specificity was made for expanded TCR clones. Post-SBRT Shannon entropy and its change from baseline were lower in patients who developed distant metastases; baseline Shannon entropy was not associated with metastases.

The germline V end is reduced by 3 bases and the J end by 7 bases; junction bases left unmatched: 10. CDR1 SGHRS and CDR2 YFSETQ were looked up in the germline V gene. The CDR3 spans 15 residues, from the cysteine through the phenylalanine. The CDR3 DNA has 45 bases and is translated from base 1. Two rounds of multiplex PCR were performed to amplify the TCR beta CDR3 region from genomic DNA. The first PCR round used primers specific to each TRBV and TRBJ gene, and the primer sequences were filed in Chinese patent CN105087789A. Universal primers were used in the second round of PCR. The Roche High Pure PCR Template Preparation Kit was used to extract genomic DNA from frozen PBMCs. The libraries underwent paired-end sequencing with 151 bp reads on an Illumina HiSeq 3000. Concerning the study's data processing: CutAdapt was used to discard raw reads that did not contain the multiplex PCR primer sequences. PEAR was used to merge high-quality paired reads into contigs. MiXCR assigned TRB V, D and J gene segments to each contig by aligning to reference sequences. To remove sequencing errors, CDR3 sequences were clustered according to base quality and sequence similarity. Shannon entropy, normalized by the natural log of the productive TCR sequence number, served as the measure of diversity. One minus Shannon entropy divided by the natural log of the number of unique clonotypes was used as the definition of clonality. Progression-free survival cut-offs for repertoire metrics were chosen using the Youden index of ROC curves, with analyses run in R 3.5.3. The public reads were quality trimmed at Q25 with fastp and then assembled into clones with MiXCR by TCRdb, keeping productive beta chains. Each record represents a unique CDR3 protein, reported with the most common genes and DNA among its rows. The V and J calls were not made by the authors but by TCRdb's processing. Across this sample there are tens of thousands of distinct CDR3 sequences, with about 41% seen only once. In total, the top ten clones hold 25% to 35% of the sample.

This specimen consisted of PBMCs, obtained before or after stereotactic body radiation therapy (not recorded which). The chain employs TRBV5-1 and TRBJ2-3; 8 of the junction bases match TRBD2. The source is a donor over 45 with non-small cell lung cancer. The DNA sequence is given as TGCGCCAGCAGCTCCAGCCTCAGCGGGGGATATACGCAGTATTTT. This yields the protein CASSSSLSGGYTQYF.